This T cell receptor beta chain was recorded in a study of T cell responses to AZD1222 COVID-19 vaccine. Study findings and constraints: CD4 TCRs linked to vaccination spanned spike, dominating at 160-218 and 743-854.

This clone was picked up one time. The antigen is unknown. Sequencing was performed with immunoSEQ multiplex PCR; in TCRdb, only in-frame clones are kept and a portion is missing. The sample contains 150,000 to 180,000 clones, 90% to 95% of which appear only once. CDR1 is SNHLY and CDR2 is FYNNEI in the germline V gene. The V and J ends lost 6 bases and 8 bases respectively, with 13 bases between them. The CDR3 contains 13 residues. J is TRBJ1-4 and V is TRBV2, with D unclear. The clonotype was recovered from an adult who received the AZD1222 COVID-19 vaccine. This specimen was peripheral blood, taken 28 days after the second AZD1222 dose. This CDR3 reads CASRVSGAEKLFF. CDR3 DNA: TGTGCCAGCAGAGTGTCAGGAGCAGAAAAACTGTTTTTT.